Listed below are T cell receptor beta chains from one sample, sequenced in a study of T cell changes during pregnancy in multiple sclerosis. Here immunoSEQ multiplex PCR was the method, and the copy in TCRdb shows in-frame clones only, minus some. The profile covers fewer than 55,000 clones, with 90% appearing a single time and roughly 5% taken by the ten largest. Sequenced material: peripheral blood, taken after pregnancy. All receptors come from a female donor in good health, enrolled as a control in a pregnancy study. CDR3s include the opening cysteine and the closing phenylalanine or tryptophan. D genes are given only for firm matches. Clone size, where shown, is once, few, many, or a class for clones that have expanded.

>TRBD1|medium-sized|TRBV6-5|TRBJ1-5
TGTGCCAGCAGTCCCGGGACAGGGCGCAATCAGCCCCAGCATTTT
CASSPGTGRNQPQHF
>TRBD1|.|TRBV5-1|TRBJ1-2
TGCGCCAGCAGCCCAGGGGCGGCAGGGGGCGGCTACACCTTC
CASSPGAAGGGYTF
>.|.|TRBV9|TRBJ1-3
TGTGCCAGCAGCGACGAAACCTACGCGGGGTCTGGAAACACCATATATTTT
CASSDETYAGSGNTIYF
>TRBD1|.|TRBV28|TRBJ1-1
TGTGCCAGCAGCCGCGGGACAGTTGGAACTGAAGCTTTCTTT
CASSRGTVGTEAFF
>TRBD1|.|TRBV7-2|TRBJ1-5
TGTGCCAGCAGCTTAGTCGACAGGGGCGGCCAGCCCCAGCATTTT
CASSLVDRGGQPQHF
>.|.|TRBV30|TRBJ1-6
TGTGCCTGTCTTATAGGACAGACCTATAATTCACCCCTCCACTTT
CACLIGQTYNSPLHF
>TRBD2|.|TRBV9|TRBJ2-5
TGTGCCAGCAGCCCACTAGCGGGAGGTCCGGAGACCCAGTACTTC
CASSPLAGGPETQYF
>.|.|TRBV6-6|TRBJ1-5
TGTGCCAGCAGTCTGAACCGGGTCAGCAATCAGCCCCAGCATTTT
CASSLNRVSNQPQHF
>TRBD2|once|TRBV7-8|TRBJ2-1
TGTGCCAGCAGCTTCCGACTAGCGGGGGTTTACAATGAGCAGTTCTTC
CASSFRLAGVYNEQFF
>.|once|TRBV28|TRBJ2-1
TGTGCCAGCAGCCTTGGACTGACAAATGAGCAGTTCTTC
CASSLGLTNEQFF
>TRBD1|.|TRBV9|TRBJ2-2
TGTGCCAGCAGCGTAGTGGGACAGGGGACCGGGGAGCTGTTTTTT
CASSVVGQGTGELFF
>.|.|TRBV10-3|TRBJ1-4
TGTGCCATTCAGGTTAATGAAAAACTGTTTTTT
CAIQVNEKLFF
>.|once|TRBV2|TRBJ2-3
TGTGCCAGCATAACAGGGCGGGCCACAGATACGCAGTATTTT
CASITGRATDTQYF
>.|.|TRBV5-1|TRBJ1-2
TGCGCCAGCAGCTTGGCCCCCTCACAGGAATTGAACTATGGCTACACCTTC
CASSLAPSQELNYGYTF
>TRBD1|once|TRBV9|TRBJ1-6
TGTGCCAGCAGCAACCGACAGGGGAATAATTCACCCCTCCACTTT
CASSNRQGNNSPLHF
>.|.|TRBV6-5|TRBJ2-7
TGTGCCAGCAGTCTCCAGGGGCGTTTAGGGGAGCAGTACTTC
CASSLQGRLGEQYF
>.|.|TRBV28|TRBJ2-7
TGTGCCAGCAGTTACGACACCTTGGTTTCCGAGCAGTACTTC
CASSYDTLVSEQYF
>.|few|TRBV5-6|TRBJ1-4
TGTGCCAGCAGCCCGAGGGACAACGGTTTTGAAAAACTGTTTTTT
CASSPRDNGFEKLFF
>.|.|TRBV9|TRBJ2-2
TGTGCCAGCAGCGTAGCGGGGGGCAACACCGGGGAGCTGTTTTTT
CASSVAGGNTGELFF
>.|.|TRBV5-1|TRBJ2-3
TGCGCCAGCACCCCTTCTCTCCTAAACACAGATACGCAGTATTTT
CASTPSLLNTDTQYF
>TRBD1|few|TRBV6-1|TRBJ1-5
TGTGCCAGCAGTTGGACAGGGGGAGTCAATCAGCCCCAGCATTTT
CASSWTGGVNQPQHF
>TRBD1|.|TRBV28|TRBJ2-2
TGTGCCAGCAGTTTAAGGGTGGGACAGGGTTTCACCGGGGAGCTGTTTTTT
CASSLRVGQGFTGELFF
>TRBD1|once|TRBV13|TRBJ2-7
TGTGCCAGCAGTCTAGGGACAGGGAACTACGAGCAGTACTTC
CASSLGTGNYEQYF
>TRBD1|few|TRBV9|TRBJ1-1
TGTGCCAGCAGCGTGAAGGGGGCTTTGACTGAAGCTTTCTTT
CASSVKGALTEAFF
>TRBD2|.|TRBV27|TRBJ2-5
TGTGCCAGCAGCCCACGGGGCGGGGGGCAAGAGACCCAGTACTTC
CASSPRGGGQETQYF
>TRBD1|.|TRBV5-6|TRBJ2-5
TGTGCCAGCAGCTCCTCGGGACAGGGTGGGACCCAGTACTTC
CASSSSGQGGTQYF
>.|.|TRBV6-1|TRBJ1-1
TGTGCCAGCGACTCAGGGGCAGGGCACACTGAAGCTTTCTTT
CASDSGAGHTEAFF
>.|.|TRBV5-6|TRBJ1-3
TGTGCCAGCAGCTTACAGTTAGCTGGAAACACCATATATTTT
CASSLQLAGNTIYF
>TRBD2|.|TRBV11-3|TRBJ2-7
TGTGCCAGCGGGCGGGGGTACGAGCAGTACTTC
CASGRGYEQYF
>TRBD2|once|TRBV9|TRBJ2-1
TGTGCCAGCAGCGTAGGAAGCGGGAGGGCCCCTTTCTACAATGAGCAGTTCTTC
CASSVGSGRAPFYNEQFF
>TRBD1|.|TRBV28|TRBJ1-1
TGTGCCAGCAGTTTATATGACAGGGGGAAGAAAAACACTGAAGCTTTCTTT
CASSLYDRGKKNTEAFF
>.|.|TRBV14|TRBJ2-2
TGTGCCAGCAGCCAAGAGAGGACTATTATCACCGGGGAGCTGTTTTTT
CASSQERTIITGELFF
>.|.|TRBV19|TRBJ1-4
TGTGCCAGTAGTATAGGCGGGGGCCCGTCCCCTAATGAAAAACTGTTTTTT
CASSIGGGPSPNEKLFF
>.|.|TRBV6-6|TRBJ2-2
TGTGCCAGCAAGGGGGGGCTGGAGAACACCGGGGAGCTGTTTTTT
CASKGGLENTGELFF
>TRBD2|.|TRBV4-1|TRBJ2-1
TGCGCCAGCAGCCTGAGACTAGCGGGAGGGTACAATGAGCAGTTCTTC
CASSLRLAGGYNEQFF
>.|few|TRBV9|TRBJ1-5
TGTGCCAGCAGCGTAGAGGGGGATCCTCAGCCCCAGCATTTT
CASSVEGDPQPQHF
>.|few|TRBV11-2|TRBJ1-4
TGTGCCAGCAGCTTTGCCGGTAATGAAAAACTGTTTTTT
CASSFAGNEKLFF
>TRBD2|.|TRBV6-4|TRBJ2-1
TGTGCCAGCAGTGAAGAGACTAGCGGGTCCCATGAGCAGTTCTTC
CASSEETSGSHEQFF
>TRBD2|.|TRBV5-1|TRBJ2-3
TGCGCCAGCAGCTTGGAGGCTAGCGGGCGTAGCACAGATACGCAGTATTTT
CASSLEASGRSTDTQYF
>.|.|TRBV28|TRBJ2-7
TGTGCCAGGGGGAGTGGATACCCATACGAGCAGTACTTC
CARGSGYPYEQYF
>TRBD2|.|TRBV6-4|TRBJ2-7
TGTGCCAGCAGAGCCGGGGAGGGCGACGAGCAGTACTTC
CASRAGEGDEQYF
>.|once|TRBV6-4|TRBJ2-7
TGTGCCAGCAGTGTCAGGCCTACAGACGAGCAGTACTTC
CASSVRPTDEQYF
>.|.|TRBV9|TRBJ1-2
TGTGCCAGCAGCGTAGCTGAAGGGGTCGGTGGCTACACCTTC
CASSVAEGVGGYTF